The table lists the clone carrying this T cell receptor (beta chain) with many counts. TCRdb passed the RT-PCR reads through MiXCR, listing each CDR3 protein once. The sample comprises fewer than 800,000 distinct CDR3 sequences, 14% of which are singletons, and 3.6% rests with the top ten. Germline CDR1 MDHEN, CDR2 SYDVKM. Trimming cost V 5 bases and J 4 bases; bases outside gene matches: 7. CDR3 length: 16 amino acids. The chain joins TRBV28 to TRBJ2-3; 12 nucleotides align to TRBD2. The TCR comes from a female donor in good health, serving as a healthy control. Sample: memory CD4+ T cells from blood. CDR3 amino acids: CASSTTSGRWADTQYF. The CDR3 bases are TGTGCCAGCAGTACCACTAGCGGGAGGTGGGCAGATACGCAGTATTTT.